This TCR beta chain was identified during a study of OX40 agonist ivuxolimab in advanced cancers. Study background: Prior checkpoint blockade (anti-PD-1, anti-PD-L1 or anti-CTLA-4) was permitted; over 30% had it.

Clones were sequenced by immunoSEQ multiplex PCR, and TCRdb holds only the in-frame ones, with some missing. The data show roughly 71,000 clones, with approximately 89% seen just once and roughly 0.59% held by the top ten. The CDR3 is 14 residues long. V was trimmed by 2 bases and J by 0 bases, leaving 8 bases between them. Germline values: CDR1 MNHEY, CDR2 SVGAGI. The sample was CD4+ or CD8+ T cells sorted from blood, taken in a trial of the OX40 agonist ivuxolimab. This receptor was taken from an adult with an advanced solid tumor such as melanoma, head and neck, liver or kidney cancer. This chain joins TRBV6-5 and TRBJ2-7, with no clear D. The CDR3 spells CASSYVRGSYEQYF. CDR3 sequence (DNA): TGTGCCAGCAGTTACGTTAGAGGCTCCTACGAGCAGTACTTC.